This entry lists 22 T cell receptor beta chains sequenced from one sample in a study of OX40 agonist ivuxolimab in advanced cancers. Some clones are missing from TCRdb's copy, which holds only in-frame ones; the method was immunoSEQ multiplex PCR. The repertoire consists of 65,000 to 80,000 clones, with about 89% occurring once and the leading ten covering under 0.85%. The material was CD4+ or CD8+ T cells sorted from blood, obtained in a trial of the OX40 agonist ivuxolimab. All receptors derive from an adult with an advanced solid tumor such as melanoma, head and neck, liver or kidney cancer.

This chain joins TRBV7-2 and TRBJ2-7, with TRBD2 identical over 8 bases. The CDR3 is 14 amino acids. Germline CDR1 and CDR2: SGHTA and FQGNSA. The ends lost 6 bases at V and 2 bases at J; junction bases unmatched: 6. This CDR3 reads CASSSSGPPYEQYF. The CDR3 coding sequence is TGTGCCAGCAGTTCTAGCGGGCCTCCCTACGAGCAGTACTTC.

J is TRBJ2-7 and V is TRBV28, with D tentatively TRBD1 (6 bases). Trimming left V 3 bases short and J 6 bases short, with 18 bases between. The CDR3 has 15 residues. Germline V lookup: CDR1 MDHEN, CDR2 SYDVKM. The CDR3, as DNA: TGTGCCAGCAGTTTGGAATCACAGGGTTGGGGCGAGCAGTACTTC. It specifies CASSLESQGWGEQYF.

The chain couples TRBV29-1 to TRBJ2-3, with 7 nucleotides matching TRBD2. Per the germline V gene, CDR1 is SQVTM and CDR2 is ANQGSEA. The CDR3 is 13 amino acids. J gave up 0 bases and V 4 bases, and 1 base lay outside the gene matches. This chain's CDR3 is CSVGSGSTDTQYF. The CDR3 nucleotides are TGCAGCGTTGGTAGCGGGAGCACAGATACGCAGTATTTT.

The rearrangement joins TRBV27 to TRBJ1-5; D remains unclear. Trimming removed 4 bases at V and 6 bases at J, with 7 bases between. The CDR3 loop spans 12 amino acids. Germline CDR1 reads MNHEY; CDR2 reads SMNVEV (reference sequence). The CDR3 region is CASSSPGQPQHF. DNA for the CDR3: TGTGCCAGCAGTTCTCCTGGTCAGCCCCAGCATTTT.

This clone was found a few times. This CDR3 is CASKSSGDSYEQYF. In DNA, the CDR3 is TGTGCCAGCAAGAGTAGCGGGGACTCCTACGAGCAGTACTTC. This chain uses TRBV6-6 with TRBJ2-7; 8 bases are shared with TRBD2. This CDR3 comprises 14 residues. Germline CDR1 MNHNY, CDR2 SVGAGI (reference sequence). The V segment lost 7 bases and the J segment 0 bases; nucleotides outside the gene matches: 5.

This chain joins TRBV7-2 and TRBJ1-5; D is unresolved. The germline V gene encodes CDR1 SGHTA and CDR2 FQGNSA. The CDR3 is made up of 15 amino acids. The V gene lost 0 bases and the J gene lost 2 bases, with 8 bases spanning the gap. In DNA form, the CDR3 reads TGTGCCAGCAGCTTAGCTCTGATACGCAATCAGCCCCAGCATTTT. It codes for CASSLALIRNQPQHF.

This clone was observed a few times. The gene calls are TRBV6-1 and TRBJ2-7, with D perhaps TRBD1 or TRBD2 (5 bases each). V lost 5 bases and J lost 2, with 10 bases in between. The V gene's germline CDR1 is MNHNS and CDR2 SASEGT. The CDR3 is 13 residues long. The CDR3 spells CASSRDGTYEQYF. The CDR3 nucleotides read TGTGCCAGCAGTCGGGACGGGACCTACGAGCAGTACTTC.

The rearrangement links TRBV19 to TRBJ2-1, with 8 bases aligning to TRBD1. CDR1 is LNHDA and CDR2 is SQIVND in the germline V gene (reference sequence). The CDR3 spans 15 residues. J lost 15 bases, V lost 3 bases, and 16 bases had no gene match. The CDR3 region has the DNA TGTGCCAGTAGTATGAGTCGGACAGGGAATACTCGATTGTTCTTC. Its translation: CASSMSRTGNTRLFF.

The chain employs TRBV10-1 and TRBJ2-7, with 8 nucleotides matching TRBD2. The CDR3 consists of 15 residues. V gave up 2 bases and J gave up 5 bases; unmatched junction bases: 8. Germline loops: CDR1 WNHNN, CDR2 SYGVQD (reference sequence). CDR3 DNA sequence: TGCGCCAGCAGTGAGGTTGAAGCGGGAGTCCACGAGCAGTACTTC. Protein sequence: CASSEVEAGVHEQYF.

V and J are TRBV7-9 and TRBJ2-3; tentative D call: TRBD2 (6 bases). The V end was cut by 5 bases, the J end by 6 bases, with 15 bases between. The CDR3 length is 14 residues. In germline, CDR1 is SEHNR, CDR2 FQNEAQ (reference sequence). The CDR3 nucleotides are TGTGCCAGCAGCGAAATGGGACTTAAGGATACGCAGTATTTT. Protein: CASSEMGLKDTQYF.

The chain joins TRBV5-4 to TRBJ2-4; D is possibly TRBD1 (5 bases). The ends were cut back, 0 bases at V and 0 bases at J, with 10 bases in the middle. Looked up from germline, CDR1 is SGHNT and CDR2 is YYREEE (reference sequence). The CDR3 is 16 residues long. Here the CDR3 reads CASSLEQTVAKNIQYF. As DNA, the CDR3 is TGTGCCAGCAGCTTGGAACAGACAGTAGCCAAAAACATTCAGTACTTC.

The table lists this clone with a count of one. The chain combines TRBV27 with TRBJ1-6; 7 bases map to TRBD1. The V segment lost 8 bases and the J segment 6 bases; nucleotides outside the gene matches: 13. The CDR3 covers 16 residues. Per germline, CDR1 MNHEY and CDR2 SMNVEV (reference sequence). The CDR3 sequence: CASSRERGRGNSPLHF. The CDR3 DNA is TGTGCCAGCTCCCGGGAGAGGGGGCGAGGTAATTCACCCCTCCACTTT.

The table lists this clone with a few counts. The chain carries TRBV20-1 and TRBJ1-2; D call uncertain. The CDR3 consists of 11 residues. From germline, CDR1 is DFQATT and CDR2 SNEGSKA (reference sequence). Trimming pared 0 bases from V and 6 bases from J, leaving 5 bases between. Here the CDR3 reads CSARDRDGYTF. CDR3 nucleotide sequence: TGCAGTGCTAGAGATAGGGATGGCTACACCTTC.

This clone was found once. The genes are TRBV19 and TRBJ1-6; no reliable D call. V dropped 5 bases and J dropped 7 bases, with 12 bases sitting between them. The length of the CDR3 is 14 residues. CDR1 and CDR2 from the germline V gene are LNHDA and SQIVND (reference sequence). The chain's CDR3 is CASSSGFQNSPLHF. The CDR3 nucleotides are TGTGCCAGTAGTTCGGGCTTCCAGAATTCACCCCTCCACTTT. The full variable domain, in which reference TRBV19 and TRBJ1-6 provide the parts outside the CDR3, is DGGITQSPKYLFRKEGQNVTLSCEQNLNHDAMYWYRQDPGQGLRLIYYSQIVNDFQKGDIAEGYSVSREKKESFPLTVTSAQKNPTAFYLCASSSGFQNSPLHFGNGTRLTVT.

There are a few counts of this clone. The rearrangement joins TRBV14 to TRBJ2-6; the D is unclear. Per the germline V gene, CDR1 is SGHDN and CDR2 is FVKESK. Trimming removed 4 bases at V and 0 bases at J, with 4 bases between. The CDR3 is 14 amino acids. CDR3 sequence (DNA): TGTGCCAGCAGCCGGGGCTCTGGGGCCAACGTCCTGACTTTC. This codes for CASSRGSGANVLTF. Complete variable domain (other parts from reference TRBV14 and TRBJ2-6): EAGVTQFPSHSVIEKGQTVTLRCDPISGHDNLYWYRRVMGKEIKFLLHFVKESKQDESGMPNNRFLAERTGGTYSTLKVQPAELEDSGVYFCASSRGSGANVLTFGAGSRLTVL.

The V call is TRBV18, the J call TRBJ1-2; D remains ambiguous. Germline-derived CDR1 and CDR2 are KGHSH and LQKENI. Trimming removed 2 bases from V and 7 bases from J, with 17 bases in between. This CDR3 comprises 15 residues. This CDR3 is CASSPDQVQRSGYTF. The DNA for the CDR3 is TGTGCCAGCTCACCAGATCAGGTCCAGAGAAGTGGCTACACCTTC.

The V and J genes are TRBV9 and TRBJ2-2; TRBD2 matches at 11 bases. Germline values: CDR1 SGDLS, CDR2 YYNGEE. The CDR3 loop spans 17 amino acids. J gave up 5 bases and V 3 bases, and 9 bases lay outside the gene matches. The CDR3, as DNA: TGTGCCAGCAGCGCGCAACTCGGGACTAGCGGTACCGGGGAGCTGTTTTTT. It yields the protein CASSAQLGTSGTGELFF.

V usage is TRBV27 and J usage is TRBJ2-4; D unresolved. Germline CDR1 is MNHEY and CDR2 is SMNVEV (reference sequence). The V end lost 5 bases, the J end lost 10 bases, and 18 bases lay between the germline ends. The CDR3 is 14 residues long. This CDR3 reads CASSPSLRARIQYF. Written as DNA, the CDR3 is TGTGCCAGCAGTCCCAGTCTTCGAGCCCGTATTCAGTACTTC.

The V gene is TRBV30, the J gene TRBJ1-1; D possibly corresponds to TRBD1 (5 bases). The CDR3 totals 13 residues. Germline V lookup: CDR1 GTSNPN, CDR2 SVGIG (reference sequence). V lost 2 bases, J lost 1 base, and 8 bases lay in between. For the CDR3, the DNA is TGTGCCTGGAGTCACACAGGGAACACTGAAGCTTTCTTT. Translating it yields CAWSHTGNTEAFF.

J is TRBJ1-4 and V is TRBV4-2; D unresolved. Germline V gene data show CDR1 as LGHNA and CDR2 as YNFKEQ. V shed 0 bases and J shed 6 bases, with 11 bases lying between them. This CDR3 contains 15 residues. The CDR3 sequence is CASSQEAGGHEKLFF. CDR3 coding DNA: TGTGCCAGCAGCCAAGAGGCGGGAGGACATGAAAAACTGTTTTTT.

The chain joins TRBV4-1 to TRBJ1-5; 11 nucleotides match TRBD1. The CDR3 totals 16 residues. J lost 6 bases, V lost 2 bases, and 6 bases had no gene match. Looked up from germline, CDR1 is MGHRA and CDR2 is YSYEKL. The CDR3 DNA sequence: TGCGCCAGCAGCCAAACCAGGGACAGGGGGGGTCAGCCCCAGCATTTT. It is translated as CASSQTRDRGGQPQHF.

J is TRBJ1-2 and V is TRBV11-2; 7 nucleotides match TRBD1. J lost 0 bases, V lost 7 bases, and 17 bases had no gene match. CDR1 and CDR2 from the germline V gene are SGHAT and FQNNGV. This CDR3 has 18 amino acids. CDR3 sequence reads: CASTPPWGGGFTNYGYTF. The CDR3 coding sequence is TGTGCCAGCACTCCTCCCTGGGGAGGGGGCTTCACTAACTATGGCTACACCTTC.